This TCR beta chain stems from a study of memory CD4+ T cells and cytomegalovirus serostatus. Study-level results: Of 150 to 200 reported CMV TCRbeta sequences, about 70 were found in memory CD4+ repertoires.

Libraries were prepared by immunoSEQ multiplex PCR; TCRdb keeps only in-frame clonotypes and omits some of them. This sample has some 80,000 clones, with 65% to 85% found just once. CDR3 length equals 14 residues. The V end was cut by 5 bases, the J end by 7 bases, with 18 bases between. CDR1 and CDR2 from the germline V gene are SGHRS and YFSETQ. On this clone: Its antigen is currently unknown.

Single viable CD3+CD4+CD8-CD45RO+ cells were sorted as the memory CD4+ T cells. The chain combines TRBV5-1 with TRBJ1-2; the D is unclear. The clonotype originates from an adult in good health and CMV-seronegative. Sequenced: memory CD4+ T cells from blood. CDR3 DNA sequence: TGCGCCAGCAGTCTGAGAGGTGGTGGAATTGGCTACACCTTC. Encoded protein: CASSLRGGGIGYTF.